This T cell receptor beta chain comes out of a study of blood T cell repertoires in COVID-19. Study in general: Acute-phase and convalescent COVID-19 samples originated in the United States, Italy and Spain. Nucleic acid was either cDNA or gDNA, and it came from T cells, B-cell-depleted T cells, or PBMCs.

V was clipped by 3 bases and J by 0 bases, with 11 bases between them. Germline-derived CDR1 and CDR2 are MNHEY and SMNVEV (reference sequence). The CDR3 sequence is 16 residues long. Authors' data handling: Quantification of nucleated cells was approximated via reference gene primer amplification. The table came from immunoSEQ multiplex PCR; TCRdb's copy has only in-frame clones and leaves some out. The DNA was the basis for D and trimming; V, J and clone size are from that table. The sample shows about 100,000 clones, around 79% of them seen only once. The sample consisted of peripheral blood. This chain joins TRBV27 and TRBJ1-4; D is ambiguous. This clonotype was sampled from a man in his sixties or seventies with active or convalescent COVID-19. The CDR3 loop reads CASSLIPQATNEKLFF. In DNA form, the CDR3 reads TGTGCCAGCAGTTTGATTCCTCAGGCAACTAATGAAAAACTGTTTTTT. Filled out from reference TRBV27 and TRBJ1-4, the complete variable domain reads EAQVTQNPRYLITVTGKKLTVTCSQNMNHEYMSWYRQDPGLGLRQIYYSMNVEVTDKGDVPEGYKVSRKEKRNFPLILESPSPNQTSLYFCASSLIPQATNEKLFFGSGTQLSVL.